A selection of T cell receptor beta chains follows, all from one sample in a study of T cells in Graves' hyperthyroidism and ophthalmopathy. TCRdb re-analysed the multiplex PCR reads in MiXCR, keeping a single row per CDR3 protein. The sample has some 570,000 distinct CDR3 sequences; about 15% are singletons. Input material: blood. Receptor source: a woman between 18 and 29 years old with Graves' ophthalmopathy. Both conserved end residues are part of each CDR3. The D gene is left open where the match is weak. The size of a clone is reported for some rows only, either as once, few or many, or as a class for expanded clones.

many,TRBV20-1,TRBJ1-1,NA,TGCAGTGCTAGAGATCTAGGCAGGGGATACACTGAAGCTTTCTTT,CSARDLGRGYTEAFF
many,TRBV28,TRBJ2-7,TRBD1,TGTGCCAGCAGCCCAACCGACCCGGGACAGACCTCCTACGAGCAGTACTTC,CASSPTDPGQTSYEQYF
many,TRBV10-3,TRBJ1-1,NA,TGTGCCATCAGTGAGCAACGGAGAAACACTGAAGCTTTCTTT,CAISEQRRNTEAFF
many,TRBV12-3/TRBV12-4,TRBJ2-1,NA,TGTGCCAGCAGCGGACCGCTGCCGCTGGAGCAGTTCTTC,CASSGPLPLEQFF
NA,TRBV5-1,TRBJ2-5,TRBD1,TGCGCCAGCAGCTTGGAGCCAGGGGGCACGGAGACCCAGTACTTC,CASSLEPGGTETQYF
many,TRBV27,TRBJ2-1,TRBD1,TGTGCCAGCAGTCCCCAACAGGGGGCGCGGTTCTACAATGAGCAGTTCTTC,CASSPQQGARFYNEQFF
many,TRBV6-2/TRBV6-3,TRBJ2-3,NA,TGTGCCAGCAGTTACGAAGGGACCAGCACAGATACGCAGTATTTT,CASSYEGTSTDTQYF
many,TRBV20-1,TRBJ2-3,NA,TGCAGTGCTAGCCTTACGAGGAATACGCAGTATTTT,CSASLTRNTQYF
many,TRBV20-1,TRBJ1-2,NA,TGCAGTGCTAGGTCTGGGGCTGACTATGGCTACACCTTC,CSARSGADYGYTF
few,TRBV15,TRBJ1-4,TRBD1,TGTGCCACCAGCCGCGGACAGGGATATGAAAAACTGTTTTTT,CATSRGQGYEKLFF
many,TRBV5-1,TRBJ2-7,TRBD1,TGCGCCAGCAGGATTGACAGGGTCCAGGAGCAGTACTTC,CASRIDRVQEQYF
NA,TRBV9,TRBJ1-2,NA,TGTGCCAGCAGCGTAGATATGGACAAAAACTATGGCTACACCTTC,CASSVDMDKNYGYTF
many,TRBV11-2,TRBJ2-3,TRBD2,TGTGCCAGCAGCGGACTAGAAGGAGATACGCAGTATTTT,CASSGLEGDTQYF
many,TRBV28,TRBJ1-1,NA,TGTGCCACTTCCGACACCTCGAAGACTGAAGCTTTCTTT,CATSDTSKTEAFF
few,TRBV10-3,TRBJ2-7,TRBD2,TGTGCCATCGGGGTAGCGGGCTACGAGCAGTACTTC,CAIGVAGYEQYF
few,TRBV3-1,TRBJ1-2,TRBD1,TGTGCCAGCAGCTCTACAGGGGACGGAGGGTATGGCTACACCTTC,CASSSTGDGGYGYTF
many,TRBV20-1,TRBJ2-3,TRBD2,TGCAGTGCTAGATACGGGCTAGCGGGCGCGCAGCATACGCAGTATTTT,CSARYGLAGAQHTQYF
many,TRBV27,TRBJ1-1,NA,TGTGCCAGCAGTTTTATCGGGAGTGGGACTTTCTTT,CASSFIGSGTFF
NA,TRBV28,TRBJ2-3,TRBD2,TGTGCCACCGCCGGGGCTAGCGGGAGGGTCACCACAGATACGCAGTATTTT,CATAGASGRVTTDTQYF
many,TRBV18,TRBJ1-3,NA,TGTGCCAGCTCATCCGAGAGCTCTGGAAACACCATATATTTT,CASSSESSGNTIYF
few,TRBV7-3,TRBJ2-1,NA,TGTGCCAGCAGCTTAGGGCCCTACTCCCTCCTGCAGTTCTTC,CASSLGPYSLLQFF
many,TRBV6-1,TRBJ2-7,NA,TGTGCCAGCAGTGAATCTAGGTTGCAGTACTTC,CASSESRLQYF
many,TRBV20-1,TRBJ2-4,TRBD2,TGCAGTGCTACGACGGGACTAGCGGGAGACGGCAAAAACATTCAGTACTTC,CSATTGLAGDGKNIQYF
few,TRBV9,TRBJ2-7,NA,TGTGCCAGCAGCGTAGAGGCAGTCGCCTACGAGCAGTACTTC,CASSVEAVAYEQYF
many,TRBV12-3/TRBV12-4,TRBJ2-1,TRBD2,TGTGCCAGCAGTCATAGCGGGGGGGGTTACAATGAGCAGTTCTTC,CASSHSGGGYNEQFF
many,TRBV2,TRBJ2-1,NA,TGTGCCAGCAGTGACGGGGCAGGTAATGAGCAGTTCTTC,CASSDGAGNEQFF
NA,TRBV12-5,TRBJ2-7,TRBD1,TGTGCTAGTGGTTCTCCGGGACAGGAATTCTACGAGCAGTACTTC,CASGSPGQEFYEQYF
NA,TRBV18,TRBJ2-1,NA,TGTGCCAGCTCTCCCCCGGCTGGAGATGAGCAGTTCTTC,CASSPPAGDEQFF
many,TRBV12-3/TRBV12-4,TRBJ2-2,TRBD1,TGTGCCAGCAGTACCCAACAGGGGGCCGGGGAGCTGTTTTTT,CASSTQQGAGELFF
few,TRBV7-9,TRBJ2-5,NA,TGTGCCAGCAGCTTAGCGGGGGTCATGGAGACCCAGTACTTC,CASSLAGVMETQYF
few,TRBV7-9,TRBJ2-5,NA,TGTGCCAGCAGCTCGGGGTCGGTAGGCAGAGAGACCCAGTACTTC,CASSSGSVGRETQYF
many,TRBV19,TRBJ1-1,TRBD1,TGTGCCAGTAGTGTCACAGGGGGGTACGACACTGAAGCTTTCTTT,CASSVTGGYDTEAFF
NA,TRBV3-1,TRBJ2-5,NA,TGTGCCAGCAGTGACCAGCGGACCCAAGAGACCCAGTACTTC,CASSDQRTQETQYF
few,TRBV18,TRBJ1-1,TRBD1,TGTGCCAGCTCTACGTACAGGGGAGAAGCTTTCTTT,CASSTYRGEAFF
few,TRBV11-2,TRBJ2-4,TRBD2,TGTGCCAGCAGCAATTTGAACTCCGCGGGGGTTCTAGCCAAAAACATTCAGTACTTC,CASSNLNSAGVLAKNIQYF
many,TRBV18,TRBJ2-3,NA,TGTGCCAGCTCACCGGACAGCAGGTCAGATACGCAGTATTTT,CASSPDSRSDTQYF
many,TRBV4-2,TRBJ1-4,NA,TGTGCCAGCAGCCAACATCCCGGGACGAATAATGAAAAACTGTTTTTT,CASSQHPGTNNEKLFF
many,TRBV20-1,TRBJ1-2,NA,TGCAGTGCTAGTGATCGGGGGCTGAACTATGGCTACACCTTC,CSASDRGLNYGYTF
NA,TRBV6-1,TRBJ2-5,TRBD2,TGTGCCAGCAGTGAACTAGCGGGGGGCCTTGAGACCCAGTACTTC,CASSELAGGLETQYF
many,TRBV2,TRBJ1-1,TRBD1,TGTGCCAGCAGCGAAACGGGACAGGGAGCTTTCTTT,CASSETGQGAFF
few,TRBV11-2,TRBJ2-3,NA,TGTGCCAGCAGCTTATTGGACATCGCTAGCACAGATACGCAGTATTTT,CASSLLDIASTDTQYF
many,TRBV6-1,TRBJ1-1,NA,TGTGCCAGCAAAGTGAAGGGGAACACTGAAGCTTTCTTT,CASKVKGNTEAFF